Listed below are T cell receptor beta chains from one sample, sequenced in a study of cytomegalovirus exposure and HLA in healthy donors. Sequencing was performed with immunoSEQ multiplex PCR; in TCRdb, only in-frame clones are kept and a portion is missing. Recorded here are fewer than 200,000 clones; the top ten clones represent 6.5%. Material for sequencing was PBMCs. The receptors here all came from a man aged 25 to 45 in good health and CMV-seronegative. CDR3s include the opening cysteine and the closing phenylalanine or tryptophan.

len: 14
v_gene: TRBV4-1
CDR3aa: CASSQDERLTEAFF

len: 13
v_gene: TRBV27
CDR3aa: CASSLGAHNEQFF

len: 16
v_gene: TRBV10-1
CDR3aa: CASSELSTGSTDTQYF

len: 14
v_gene: TRBV9
CDR3aa: CASSDPRTATEAFF

len: 16
v_gene: TRBV4-3
CDR3aa: CASSQDVVTGGTEAFF

len: 13
v_gene: TRBV2
CDR3aa: CASRTGPGAEAFF

len: 13
v_gene: TRBV6-1
CDR3aa: CASSEGTGYGYTF

len: 16
v_gene: TRBV6-6
CDR3aa: CASSYFGQGATYGYTF

len: 20
v_gene: TRBV9
CDR3aa: CASIRWFASGSGEGRDTQYF

len: 10
v_gene: TRBV10-1
CDR3aa: CASTRQPQHF

len: 14
v_gene: TRBV9
CDR3aa: CASSVTGESSPLHF

len: 19
v_gene: TRBV28
CDR3aa: CASSLAHRTGPYSNQPQHF

len: 18
v_gene: TRBV10-3
CDR3aa: CAISESQPGDRGADEQYF

len: 17
v_gene: TRBV9
CDR3aa: CASSAPGTSGNTDTQYF

len: 13
v_gene: TRBV7-8
CDR3aa: CASSSRTGTEAFF

len: 20
v_gene: TRBV28
CDR3aa: CASSLPSTSGGGSSTDTQYF

len: 16
v_gene: TRBV28
CDR3aa: CASKPYWRGHTDTQYF